The 8 T cell receptor beta chains below all came from one sample that was sequenced in a study of T cell responses to AZD1222 COVID-19 vaccine (dated by TCRdb to 2020 to 2022). Library prep was done by the immunoSEQ multiplex PCR assay. Entries here come from immuneACCESS through TCRdb and include only in-frame sequences with V and J called. Some clones fail to appear in such tables; in the studies checked, an unresolved V gene covers under half of the shortfall, and the cause of the remainder is unknown. This sample holds tens of thousands of clones; about 90% were observed only once. Together, the top ten hold over 1.3% of the sample. Taken with the paper, the label for time point translates to: about 28 days (+/-7) after the second vaccine dose. Source: peripheral blood, taken 28 days after the second AZD1222 dose. Every receptor here comes from an adult who received the AZD1222 COVID-19 vaccine.

The CDR3 reads CASRRHNPNIQYF. The CDR3 DNA reads TGTGCCAGCAGGCGACATAACCCAAACATTCAGTACTTC. The chain couples TRBV28 to TRBJ2-4; D is ambiguous. The CDR3 is made up of 13 amino acids. Germline CDR1 MDHEN, CDR2 SYDVKM. Trimming removed 6 bases at V and 6 bases at J, with 12 bases between. The variable domain in full, with the rest retrieved from reference TRBV28 and TRBJ2-4, is DVKVTQSSRYLVKRTGEKVFLECVQDMDHENMFWYRQDPGLGLRLIYFSYDVKMKEKGDIPEGYSVSREKKERFSLILESASTNQTSMYLCASRRHNPNIQYFGAGTRLSVL.

The chain carries TRBV9 and TRBJ1-1, with D uncertain. This CDR3 is built from 14 residues. Germline V lookup: CDR1 SGDLS, CDR2 YYNGEE. The V gene lost 0 bases and the J gene lost 3 bases, with 9 bases spanning the gap. Here the CDR3 DNA reads TGTGCCAGCAGCGTAGACCCGGTAGACACTGAAGCTTTCTTT. It encodes CASSVDPVDTEAFF.

The genes are TRBV11-2 and TRBJ2-7; D may be TRBD1 or TRBD2 (5 bases each). This CDR3 has 15 residues. Per the germline V gene, CDR1 is SGHAT and CDR2 is FQNNGV. V lost 4 bases and J 3 bases, leaving 16 bases between the germline ends. The chain's CDR3 is CASSSYPGRLYEQYF. In DNA form, the CDR3 reads TGTGCCAGCAGCTCCTACCCGGGACGGCTCTACGAGCAGTACTTC.

V gene TRBV7-3 combines with J gene TRBJ2-2, with TRBD1 as a possible D gene (6 bases). Trimming removed 4 bases from V and 2 bases from J, with 14 bases in between. CDR3 length: 16 amino acids. The V gene's germline CDR1 is SGHTA and CDR2 FQGTGA. The CDR3 DNA reads TGTGCCAGCAGCTATACAGGGTCGGCCAACACCGGGGAGCTGTTTTTT. Its protein is CASSYTGSANTGELFF.

The V gene is TRBV2, the J gene TRBJ1-5, with D uncertain. The CDR3 runs 16 residues. The germline V gene has CDR1 SNHLY and CDR2 FYNNEI. Trimming cost V 4 bases and J 5 bases, with 18 bases left between them. CDR3 in amino acids: CASSGIGGRPYQPQHF. The CDR3 region has the DNA TGTGCCAGCAGTGGGATTGGAGGCCGCCCGTATCAGCCCCAGCATTTT.

The chain uses TRBV7-3 and TRBJ2-3; weak D call: TRBD2 (5 bases). The CDR3 length is 15 residues. CDR1 is SGHTA and CDR2 is FQGTGA in the germline V gene. Trimming took 1 base from V and 0 from J, leaving 8 bases between them. The CDR3 DNA is TGTGCCAGCAGCTTAAGGGCGGGTAGCACAGATACGCAGTATTTT. Protein sequence: CASSLRAGSTDTQYF.

The rearrangement joins TRBV7-2 to TRBJ1-4; no definite D call. The CDR3 runs to 16 residues. With 1 base removed from V and 6 bases from J, the gap between germline ends came to 15 bases. The germline gives CDR1 SGHTA, CDR2 FQGNSA. CDR3 sequence (DNA): TGTGCCAGCAGCTTAGTTTCCGGCCTTAAGGATGAAAAACTGTTTTTT. This sequence encodes CASSLVSGLKDEKLFF.

This chain joins TRBV5-4 and TRBJ1-1; 7 positions match TRBD1. The J segment lost 3 bases and the V segment lost 5 bases, leaving 13 bases of the junction unmatched. CDR1 and CDR2 (germline): SGHNT, YYREEE (reference sequence). This CDR3 comprises 16 residues. In DNA form, the CDR3 reads TGTGCCAGCAGTTTTAGACAGGGTATTCGGCACACTGAAGCTTTCTTT. Amino acid sequence: CASSFRQGIRHTEAFF. Full variable domain (missing parts from reference TRBV5-4 and TRBJ1-1): ETGVTQSPTHLIKTRGQQVTLRCSSQSGHNTVSWYQQALGQGPQFIFQYYREEENGRGNFPPRFSGLQFPNYSSELNVNALELDDSALYLCASSFRQGIRHTEAFFGQGTRLTVV.